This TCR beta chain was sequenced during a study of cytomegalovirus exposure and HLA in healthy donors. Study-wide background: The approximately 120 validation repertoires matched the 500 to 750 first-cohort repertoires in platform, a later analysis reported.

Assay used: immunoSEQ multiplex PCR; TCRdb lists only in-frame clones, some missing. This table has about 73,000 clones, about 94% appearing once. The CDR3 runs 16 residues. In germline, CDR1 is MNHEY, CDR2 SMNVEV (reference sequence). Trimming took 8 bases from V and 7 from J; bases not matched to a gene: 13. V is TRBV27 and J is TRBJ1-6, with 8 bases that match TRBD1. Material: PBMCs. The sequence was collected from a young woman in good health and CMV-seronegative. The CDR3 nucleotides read TGTGCCAGCGGACTGTACCGGGACAGGAACAATTCACCCCTCCACTTT. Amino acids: CASGLYRDRNNSPLHF.